This T cell receptor beta chain comes out of a study of early T cells in non-severe SARS-CoV-2 infection. Study-level information: Chains were unpaired, as sequencing was done on bulk RNA from unsorted whole blood.

Individual cDNA molecules carried attached unique molecular identifiers. TCRdb processed the 5' RACE reads anew with MiXCR; each CDR3 protein has one entry. The data show 70,000 to 85,000 distinct CDR3 sequences, about 12% seen once. Study results and caveats: Missing private and CD4 specificities, VDJdb matching favored anti-spike CD8 responses.

The table lists this clonotype with a few counts. Its antigen is unidentified. The sample consisted of whole blood. The clonotype comes from an adult who was a healthcare worker with PCR-confirmed SARS-CoV-2 infection or an uninfected control (not recorded which).

CDR3 nucleotide sequence: TGTGCCAGCCTCGGGGGACAAACAAAACACTCCTACGAGCAGTACTTC. It translates to CASLGGQTKHSYEQYF. The chain employs TRBV6-1 and TRBJ2-7; D could derive from TRBD1 or TRBD2 (6 bases each). V was pared by 8 bases and J by 0 bases, with 20 bases between. The CDR3 totals 16 residues. From germline, CDR1 is MNHNS and CDR2 SASEGT.